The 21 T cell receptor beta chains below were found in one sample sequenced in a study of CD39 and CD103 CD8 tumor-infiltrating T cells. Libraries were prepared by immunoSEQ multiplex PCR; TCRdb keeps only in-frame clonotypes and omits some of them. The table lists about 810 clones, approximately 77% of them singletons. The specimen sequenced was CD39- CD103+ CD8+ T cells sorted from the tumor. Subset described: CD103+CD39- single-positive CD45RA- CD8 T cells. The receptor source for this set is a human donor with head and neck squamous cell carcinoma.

The CDR3, as DNA: TGTGCCAGCAGCCATCCTGGTGGGGCCAACGTCCTGACTTTC. Its translation: CASSHPGGANVLTF. The chain recombines TRBV4-2 with TRBJ2-6; D is unresolved. There are 14 residues in the CDR3. CDR1 and CDR2 (germline): LGHNA, YNFKEQ. V was shortened by 3 bases and J by 3 bases, with 6 bases between the two germline ends.

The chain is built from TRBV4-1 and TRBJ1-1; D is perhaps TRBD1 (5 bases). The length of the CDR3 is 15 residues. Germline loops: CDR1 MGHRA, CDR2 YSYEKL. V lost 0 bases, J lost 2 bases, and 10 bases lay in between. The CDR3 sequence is CASSQETGLNTEAFF. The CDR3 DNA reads TGCGCCAGCAGCCAAGAAACAGGATTAAACACTGAAGCTTTCTTT.

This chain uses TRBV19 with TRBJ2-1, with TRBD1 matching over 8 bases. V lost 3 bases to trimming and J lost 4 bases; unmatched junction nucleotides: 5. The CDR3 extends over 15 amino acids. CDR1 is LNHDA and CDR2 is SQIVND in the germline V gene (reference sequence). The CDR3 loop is CASSMSGGPYNEQFF. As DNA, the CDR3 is TGTGCCAGTAGTATGTCAGGGGGCCCTTACAATGAGCAGTTCTTC.

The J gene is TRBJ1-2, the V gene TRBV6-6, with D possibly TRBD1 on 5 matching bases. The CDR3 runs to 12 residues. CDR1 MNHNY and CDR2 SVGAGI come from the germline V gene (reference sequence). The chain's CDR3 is CGVGGLFYGYTF. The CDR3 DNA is TGTGGGGTCGGGGGTTTGTTCTATGGCTACACCTTC.

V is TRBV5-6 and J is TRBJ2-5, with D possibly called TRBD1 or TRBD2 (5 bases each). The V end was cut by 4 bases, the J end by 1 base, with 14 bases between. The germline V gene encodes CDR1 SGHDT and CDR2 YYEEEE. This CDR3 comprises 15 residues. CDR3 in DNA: TGTGCCAGCAGCAAGAACGGGGCCCCCCAAGAGACCCAGTACTTC. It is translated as CASSKNGAPQETQYF.

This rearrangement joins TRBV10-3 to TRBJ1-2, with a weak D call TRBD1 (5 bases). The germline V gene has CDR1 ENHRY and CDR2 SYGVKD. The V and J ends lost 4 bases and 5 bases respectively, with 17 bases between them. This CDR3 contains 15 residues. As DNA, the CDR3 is TGTGCCATCAGTGGATTGGGGCAAGGAGGTTATGGCTACACCTTC. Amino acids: CAISGLGQGGYGYTF.

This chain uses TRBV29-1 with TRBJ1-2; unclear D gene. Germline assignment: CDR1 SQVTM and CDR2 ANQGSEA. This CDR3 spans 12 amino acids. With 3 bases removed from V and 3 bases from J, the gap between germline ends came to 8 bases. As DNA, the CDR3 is TGCAGCGTTGAGGGCCTGCACTATGGCTACACCTTC. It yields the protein CSVEGLHYGYTF. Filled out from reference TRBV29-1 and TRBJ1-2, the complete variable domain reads SAVISQKPSRDICQRGTSLTIQCQVDSQVTMMFWYRQQPGQSLTLIATANQGSEATYESGFVIDKFPISRPNLTFSTLTVSNMSPEDSSIYLCSVEGLHYGYTFGSGTRLTVV.

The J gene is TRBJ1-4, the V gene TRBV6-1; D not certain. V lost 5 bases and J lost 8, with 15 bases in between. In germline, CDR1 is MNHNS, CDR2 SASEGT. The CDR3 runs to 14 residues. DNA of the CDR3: TGTGCCAGCAGTTCCCCTTTGGGATTCGAAAAACTGTTTTTT. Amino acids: CASSSPLGFEKLFF.

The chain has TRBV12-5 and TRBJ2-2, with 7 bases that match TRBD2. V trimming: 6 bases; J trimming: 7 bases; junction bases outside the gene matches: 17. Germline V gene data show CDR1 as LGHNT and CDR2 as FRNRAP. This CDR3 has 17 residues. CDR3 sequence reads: CASGAGHGGTEYGELFF. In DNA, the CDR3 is TGTGCTAGTGGAGCTGGCCACGGGGGGACGGAGTACGGGGAGCTGTTTTTT.

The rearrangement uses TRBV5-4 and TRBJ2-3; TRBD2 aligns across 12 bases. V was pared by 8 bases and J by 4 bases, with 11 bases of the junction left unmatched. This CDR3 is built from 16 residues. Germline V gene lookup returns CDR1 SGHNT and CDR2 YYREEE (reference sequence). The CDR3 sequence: CASQSLAGGPADTQYF. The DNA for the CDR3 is TGTGCCAGTCAGTCCCTAGCGGGGGGGCCAGCAGATACGCAGTATTTT.

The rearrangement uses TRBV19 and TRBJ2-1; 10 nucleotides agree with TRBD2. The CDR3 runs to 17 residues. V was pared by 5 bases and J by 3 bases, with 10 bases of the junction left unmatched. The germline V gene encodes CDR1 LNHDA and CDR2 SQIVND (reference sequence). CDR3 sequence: CASSPTSGVSFYNEQFF. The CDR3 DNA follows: TGTGCCAGTAGTCCCACTAGCGGGGTCTCCTTCTACAATGAGCAGTTCTTC.

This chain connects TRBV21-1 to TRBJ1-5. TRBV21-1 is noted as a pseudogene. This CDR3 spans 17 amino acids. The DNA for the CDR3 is TGTGCCAGCAGCAGAAAGGGGGGGCCCCCGCGGTTTCAGCCCCAGCATTTT. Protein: CASSRKGGPPRFQPQHF.

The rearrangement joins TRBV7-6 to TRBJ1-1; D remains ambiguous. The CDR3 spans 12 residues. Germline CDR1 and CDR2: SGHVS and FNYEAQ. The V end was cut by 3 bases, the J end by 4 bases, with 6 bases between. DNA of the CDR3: TGTGCCAGCAGCTTTTTAGGCACTGAAGCTTTCTTT. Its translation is CASSFLGTEAFF.

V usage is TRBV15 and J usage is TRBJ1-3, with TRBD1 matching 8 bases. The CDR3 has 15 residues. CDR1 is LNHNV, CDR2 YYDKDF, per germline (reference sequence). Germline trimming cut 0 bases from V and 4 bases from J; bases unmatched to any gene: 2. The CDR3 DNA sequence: TGTGCCACCAGCAGAGACAGGGGGCTCGGAAACACCATATATTTT. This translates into CATSRDRGLGNTIYF.

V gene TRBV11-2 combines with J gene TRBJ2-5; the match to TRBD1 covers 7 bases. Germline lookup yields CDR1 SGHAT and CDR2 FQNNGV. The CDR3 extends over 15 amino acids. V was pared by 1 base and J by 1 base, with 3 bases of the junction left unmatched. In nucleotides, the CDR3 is TGTGCCAGCAGCTTAGCTGGGACAGCCCAAGAGACCCAGTACTTC. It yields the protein CASSLAGTAQETQYF.

CDR3 in amino acids: CASGGPYEQYF. For the CDR3, the DNA is TGTGCCAGCGGAGGACCCTACGAGCAGTACTTC. This chain uses TRBV9 with TRBJ2-7; tentative D call: TRBD2 (5 bases). With 7 bases removed from V and 2 bases from J, the gap between germline ends came to 7 bases. The CDR3 is 11 amino acids. CDR1 SGDLS and CDR2 YYNGEE come from the germline V gene. The full variable domain, completed using reference TRBV9 and TRBJ2-7, is DSGVTQTPKHLITATGQRVTLRCSPRSGDLSVYWYQQSLDQGLQFLIQYYNGEERAKGNILERFSAQQFPDLHSELNLSSLELGDSALYFCASGGPYEQYFGPGTRLTVT.

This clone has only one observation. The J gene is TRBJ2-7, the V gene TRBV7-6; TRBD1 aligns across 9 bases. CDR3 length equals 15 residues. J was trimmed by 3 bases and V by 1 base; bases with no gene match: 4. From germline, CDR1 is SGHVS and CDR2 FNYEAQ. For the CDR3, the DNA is TGTGCCAGCAGCTTAGGGGACAGGGCCCTCTACGAGCAGTACTTC. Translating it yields CASSLGDRALYEQYF.

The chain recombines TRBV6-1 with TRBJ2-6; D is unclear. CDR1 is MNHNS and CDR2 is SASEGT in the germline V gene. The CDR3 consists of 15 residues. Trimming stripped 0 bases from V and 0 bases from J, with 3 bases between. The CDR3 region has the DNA TGTGCCAGCAGTGAAGCAGACTCTGGGGCCAACGTCCTGACTTTC. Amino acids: CASSEADSGANVLTF.

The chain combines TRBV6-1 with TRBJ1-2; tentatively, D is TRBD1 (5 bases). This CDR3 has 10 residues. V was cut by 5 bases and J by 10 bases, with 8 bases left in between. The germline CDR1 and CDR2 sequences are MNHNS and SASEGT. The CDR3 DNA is TGTGCCAGCAGTTTAGGGGACTACACCTTC. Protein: CASSLGDYTF.

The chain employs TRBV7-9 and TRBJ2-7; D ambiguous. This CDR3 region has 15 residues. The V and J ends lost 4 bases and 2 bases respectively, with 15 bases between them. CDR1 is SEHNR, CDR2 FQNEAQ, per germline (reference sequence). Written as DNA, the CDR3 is TGTGCCAGCAGCTCGACCATGGCCACTACCTACGAGCAGTACTTC. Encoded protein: CASSSTMATTYEQYF.

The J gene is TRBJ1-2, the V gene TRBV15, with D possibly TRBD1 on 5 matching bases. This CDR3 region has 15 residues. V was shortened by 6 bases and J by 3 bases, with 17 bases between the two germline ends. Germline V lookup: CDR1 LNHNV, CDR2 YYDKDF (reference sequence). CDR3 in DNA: TGTGCCACCAGAAACAACCGGGGGAATTACTATGGCTACACCTTC. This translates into CATRNNRGNYYGYTF. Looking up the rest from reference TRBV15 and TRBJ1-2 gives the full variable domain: DAMVIQNPRYQVTQFGKPVTLSCSQTLNHNVMYWYQQKSSQAPKLLFHYYDKDFNNEADTPDNFQSRRPNTSFCFLDIRSPGLGDTAMYLCATRNNRGNYYGYTFGSGTRLTVV.